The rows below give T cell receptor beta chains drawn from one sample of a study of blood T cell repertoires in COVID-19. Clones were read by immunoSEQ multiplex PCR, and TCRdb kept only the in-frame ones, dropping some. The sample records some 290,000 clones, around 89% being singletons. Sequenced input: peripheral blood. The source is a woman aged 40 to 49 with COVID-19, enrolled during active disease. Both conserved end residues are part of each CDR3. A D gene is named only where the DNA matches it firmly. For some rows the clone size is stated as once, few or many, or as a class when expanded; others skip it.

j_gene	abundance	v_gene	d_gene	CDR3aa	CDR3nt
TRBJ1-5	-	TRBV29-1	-	CSVSEGGSSSQHF	TGCAGCGTTAGCGAAGGAGGTTCCAGCTCCCAGCATTTT
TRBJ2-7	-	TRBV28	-	CASSLYSSYEQYF	TGTGCCAGCAGTTTGTACTCTTCCTACGAGCAGTACTTC
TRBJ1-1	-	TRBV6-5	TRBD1	CASSYSTGKTEAFF	TGTGCCAGCAGTTACTCGACAGGGAAAACTGAAGCTTTCTTT
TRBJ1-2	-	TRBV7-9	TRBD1	CASDPGQGHYGYTF	TGTGCCAGCGACCCGGGACAGGGTCACTATGGCTACACCTTC
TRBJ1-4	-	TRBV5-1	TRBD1	CASRGGQGASNEKLFF	TGCGCCAGCAGGGGAGGACAGGGGGCCTCTAATGAAAAACTGTTTTTT
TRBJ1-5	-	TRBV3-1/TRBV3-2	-	CASSLPGNVNSNQPQHF	TGTGCCAGCAGCCTCCCAGGGAATGTCAATAGCAATCAGCCCCAGCATTTT
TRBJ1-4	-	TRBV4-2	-	CASSPGDHRERLTATNEKLFF	TGTGCCAGCAGCCCTGGTGACCACCGGGAAAGACTAACAGCAACTAATGAAAAACTGTTTTTT
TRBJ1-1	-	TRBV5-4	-	CASSLARDMNTEAFF	TGTGCCAGCAGCTTGGCTAGGGACATGAACACTGAAGCTTTCTTT
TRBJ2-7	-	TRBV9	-	CASSVASAVGTYEQYF	TGTGCCAGCAGCGTAGCTAGCGCCGTGGGGACCTACGAGCAGTACTTC
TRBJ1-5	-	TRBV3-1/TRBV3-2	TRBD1	CASSQDVDRGYQPQHF	TGTGCCAGCAGCCAAGATGTGGACAGGGGGTATCAGCCCCAGCATTTT
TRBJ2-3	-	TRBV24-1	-	CATSDSAMKQGPRFGDTQYF	TGTGCCACCAGTGATTCCGCCATGAAGCAGGGTCCTCGCTTTGGAGATACGCAGTATTTT
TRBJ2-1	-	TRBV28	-	CASSLAGFNEQFF	TGTGCCAGCAGTTTGGCAGGGTTCAATGAGCAGTTCTTC
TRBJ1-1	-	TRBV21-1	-	CASSKKVDSDREEGTEAFF	TGTGCCAGCAGCAAAAAAGTAGATTCGGACAGGGAGGAAGGGACTGAAGCTTTCTTT
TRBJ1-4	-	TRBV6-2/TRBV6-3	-	CASSYGAGSEKLFF	TGTGCCAGCAGTTACGGGGCAGGGTCGGAAAAACTGTTTTTT
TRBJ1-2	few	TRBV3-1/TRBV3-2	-	CASSQASTGGYTF	TGTGCCAGCAGCCAGGCTTCGACAGGTGGCTACACCTTC
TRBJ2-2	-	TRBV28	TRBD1	CASSRTGLNTGELFF	TGTGCCAGCAGTCGGACAGGGTTGAACACCGGGGAGCTGTTTTTT
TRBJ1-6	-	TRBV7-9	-	CASRRGGSYNSPLHF	TGTGCCAGCAGGCGGGGGGGCTCCTATAATTCACCCCTCCACTTT
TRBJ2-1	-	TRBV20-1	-	CSARDRVEQFF	TGCAGTGCTAGAGACAGGGTCGAGCAGTTCTTC
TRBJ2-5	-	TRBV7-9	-	CASSSPKRAQETQYF	TGTGCCAGCAGCTCCCCTAAGAGAGCGCAAGAGACCCAGTACTTC
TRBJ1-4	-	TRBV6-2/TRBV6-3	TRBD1	CASSYASGGGEKLFF	TGTGCCAGCAGTTACGCATCAGGGGGAGGCGAAAAACTGTTTTTT
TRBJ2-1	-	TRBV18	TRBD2	CASSTLAGAGSEQFF	TGTGCCAGCTCAACATTAGCGGGAGCGGGGAGTGAGCAGTTCTTC
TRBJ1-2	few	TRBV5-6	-	CASSLVPADNYGYTF	TGTGCCAGCAGCTTGGTCCCTGCGGATAACTATGGCTACACCTTC
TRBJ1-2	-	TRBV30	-	CAWSAAGGWDGYTF	TGTGCCTGGAGTGCGGCTGGGGGGTGGGATGGCTACACCTTC
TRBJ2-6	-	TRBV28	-	CASSFSSRGANVLTF	TGTGCCAGCAGTTTTTCGAGTCGGGGGGCCAACGTCCTGACTTTC
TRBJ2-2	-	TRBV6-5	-	CASSLSRPGTGELFF	TGTGCCAGCAGTTTGAGTCGCCCGGGCACCGGGGAGCTGTTTTTT
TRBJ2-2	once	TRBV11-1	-	CASRGRDRDTGELFF	TGTGCCAGCAGAGGGCGGGACCGGGACACCGGGGAGCTGTTTTTT
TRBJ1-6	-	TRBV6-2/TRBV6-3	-	CASSSQGRNSPLHF	TGTGCCAGCAGTTCACAGGGACGTAATTCACCCCTCCACTTT
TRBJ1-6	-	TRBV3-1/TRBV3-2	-	CASSQASGGNSPLHF	TGTGCCAGCAGCCAAGCGTCGGGGGGAAATTCACCCCTCCACTTT
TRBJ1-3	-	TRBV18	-	CASSTTTGFGNTIYF	TGTGCCAGCTCAACGACAACAGGGTTTGGAAACACCATATATTTT
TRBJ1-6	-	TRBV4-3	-	CASSQGIPGQGNSPLHF	TGCGCCAGCAGCCAAGGGATTCCAGGGCAGGGTAATTCACCCCTCCACTTT
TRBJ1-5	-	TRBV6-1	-	CASSEASGQPQHF	TGTGCCAGCAGTGAAGCGTCGGGTCAGCCCCAGCATTTT
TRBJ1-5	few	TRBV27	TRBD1	CASSSGQGYQPQHF	TGTGCCAGCAGCTCGGGACAGGGCTATCAGCCCCAGCATTTT
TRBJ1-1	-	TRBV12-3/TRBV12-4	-	CASSEQGDTEAFF	TGTGCCAGCAGTGAACAGGGAGACACTGAAGCTTTCTTT
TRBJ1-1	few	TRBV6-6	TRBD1	CASSSMTGENTEAFF	TGTGCCAGCAGCTCTATGACAGGGGAAAACACTGAAGCTTTCTTT